This TCR beta chain was recorded in a study of blood T cell repertoires in COVID-19. Study information: Material from acute and convalescent COVID-19 was sourced from the United States, Italy and Spain. The analysed material was cDNA or gDNA that came from T cells, B-cell-depleted T cells, or PBMCs.

Source study methods: Nucleated cell counts were estimated from reference gene primer amplification. Data came from immunoSEQ multiplex PCR; TCRdb stores just in-frame clones and leaves some out. V, J and clone size reflect that table, while D and trimming were determined from the DNA. The table records around 100,000 clones, 80% to 95% of them present only once. Trimming cost V 5 bases and J 3 bases; bases outside gene matches: 3. The germline gives CDR1 LGHNT, CDR2 FRNRAP. The CDR3 length is 14 residues. V gene TRBV12-5 combines with J gene TRBJ2-1; 8 nucleotides line up with TRBD1. The TCR was taken from an older man with acute or convalescent COVID-19. The sequenced material came from peripheral blood. CDR3 loop: CASGNGQGYNEQFF. The CDR3 coding sequence is TGTGCTAGTGGTAACGGACAGGGCTACAATGAGCAGTTCTTC. Together with reference TRBV12-5 and TRBJ2-1, the CDR3 gives the full variable domain: DARVTQTPRHKVTEMGQEVTMRCQPILGHNTVFWYRQTMMQGLELLAYFRNRAPLDDSGMPKDRFSAEMPDATLATLKIQPSEPRDSAVYFCASGNGQGYNEQFFGPGTRLTVL.